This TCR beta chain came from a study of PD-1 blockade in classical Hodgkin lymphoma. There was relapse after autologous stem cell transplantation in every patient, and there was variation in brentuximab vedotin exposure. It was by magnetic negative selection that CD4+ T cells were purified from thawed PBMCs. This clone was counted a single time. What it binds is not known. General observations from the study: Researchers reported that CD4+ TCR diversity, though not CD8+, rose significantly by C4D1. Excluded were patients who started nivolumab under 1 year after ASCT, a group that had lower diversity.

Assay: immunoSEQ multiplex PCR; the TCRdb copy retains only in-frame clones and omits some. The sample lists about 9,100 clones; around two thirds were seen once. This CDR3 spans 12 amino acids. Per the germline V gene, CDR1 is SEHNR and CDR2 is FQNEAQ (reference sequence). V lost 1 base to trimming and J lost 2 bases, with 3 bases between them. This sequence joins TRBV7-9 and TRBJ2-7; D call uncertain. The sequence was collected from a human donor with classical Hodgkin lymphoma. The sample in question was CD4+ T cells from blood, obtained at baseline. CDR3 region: CASSLVPYEQYF. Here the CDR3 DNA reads TGTGCCAGCAGCTTAGTACCCTACGAGCAGTACTTC.